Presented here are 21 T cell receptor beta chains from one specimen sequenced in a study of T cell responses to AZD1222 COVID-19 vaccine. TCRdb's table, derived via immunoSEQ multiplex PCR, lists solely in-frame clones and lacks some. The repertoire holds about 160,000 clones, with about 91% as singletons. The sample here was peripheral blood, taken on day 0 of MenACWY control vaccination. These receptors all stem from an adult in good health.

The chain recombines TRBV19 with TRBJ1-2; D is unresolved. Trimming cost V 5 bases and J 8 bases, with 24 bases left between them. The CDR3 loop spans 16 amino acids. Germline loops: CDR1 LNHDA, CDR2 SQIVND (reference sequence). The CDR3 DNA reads TGTGCCAGTAGTGCCCGCTCGGACTTCATCAGGCGGGGCTACACCTTC. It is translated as CASSARSDFIRRGYTF. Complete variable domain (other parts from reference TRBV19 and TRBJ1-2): DGGITQSPKYLFRKEGQNVTLSCEQNLNHDAMYWYRQDPGQGLRLIYYSQIVNDFQKGDIAEGYSVSREKKESFPLTVTSAQKNPTAFYLCASSARSDFIRRGYTFGSGTRLTVV.

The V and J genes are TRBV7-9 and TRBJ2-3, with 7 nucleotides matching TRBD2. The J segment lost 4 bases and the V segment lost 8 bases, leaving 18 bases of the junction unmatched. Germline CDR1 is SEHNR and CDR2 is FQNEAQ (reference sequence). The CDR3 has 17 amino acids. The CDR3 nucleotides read TGTGCCAGCCGACCACCGGCGGGAGAGGGTGGATCAGATACGCAGTATTTT. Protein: CASRPPAGEGGSDTQYF.

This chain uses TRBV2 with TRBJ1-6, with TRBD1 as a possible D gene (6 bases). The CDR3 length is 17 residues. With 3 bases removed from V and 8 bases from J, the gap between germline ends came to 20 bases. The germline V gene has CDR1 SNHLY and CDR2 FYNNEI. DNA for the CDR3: TGTGCCAGCAGTGAGGGGGCGCCCAGATTTGAAGATTCACCCCTCCACTTT. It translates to CASSEGAPRFEDSPLHF.

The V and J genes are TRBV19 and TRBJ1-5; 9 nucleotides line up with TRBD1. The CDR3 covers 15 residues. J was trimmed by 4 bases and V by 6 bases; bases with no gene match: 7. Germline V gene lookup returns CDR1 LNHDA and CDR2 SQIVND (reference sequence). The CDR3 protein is CASSLRQGENQPQHF. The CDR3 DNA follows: TGTGCCAGTAGCCTCAGACAGGGGGAAAATCAGCCCCAGCATTTT.

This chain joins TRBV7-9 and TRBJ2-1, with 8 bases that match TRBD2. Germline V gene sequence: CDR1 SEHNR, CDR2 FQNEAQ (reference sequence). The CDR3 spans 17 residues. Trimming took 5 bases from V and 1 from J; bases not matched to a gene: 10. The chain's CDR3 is CASSPPKGLGSYNEQFF. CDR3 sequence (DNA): TGTGCCAGCAGCCCCCCCAAGGGACTAGGATCCTACAATGAGCAGTTCTTC.

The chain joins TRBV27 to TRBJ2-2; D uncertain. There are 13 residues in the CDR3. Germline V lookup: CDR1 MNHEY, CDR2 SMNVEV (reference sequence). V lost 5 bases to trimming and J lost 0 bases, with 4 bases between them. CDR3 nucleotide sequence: TGTGCCAGCAGTCTGTCGAACACCGGGGAGCTGTTTTTT. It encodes CASSLSNTGELFF.

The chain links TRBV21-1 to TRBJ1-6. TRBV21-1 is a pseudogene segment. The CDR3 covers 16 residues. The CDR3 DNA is TGTGCCAGCAGCCGCGCGACCAGCTCCTATAATTCACCCCTCCACTTT. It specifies CASSRATSSYNSPLHF.

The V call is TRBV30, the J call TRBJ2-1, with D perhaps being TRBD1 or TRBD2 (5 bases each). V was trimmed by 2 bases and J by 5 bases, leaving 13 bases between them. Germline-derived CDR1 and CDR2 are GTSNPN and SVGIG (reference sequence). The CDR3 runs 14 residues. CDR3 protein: CAWSFGAIDNEQFF. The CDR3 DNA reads TGTGCCTGGAGTTTCGGGGCGATAGACAATGAGCAGTTCTTC.

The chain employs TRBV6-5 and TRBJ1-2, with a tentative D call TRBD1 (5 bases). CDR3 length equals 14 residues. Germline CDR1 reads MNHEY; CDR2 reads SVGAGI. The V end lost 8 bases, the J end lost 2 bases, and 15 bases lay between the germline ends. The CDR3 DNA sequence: TGTGCCAGCCCGATCGGGGGTGAAAACTATGGCTACACCTTC. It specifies CASPIGGENYGYTF.

The CDR3 loop is CASGLSVGGHQPQHF. The CDR3 DNA is TGTGCTAGTGGTTTGAGCGTCGGTGGTCATCAGCCCCAGCATTTT. V is TRBV12-5 and J is TRBJ1-5; D gene ambiguous. The germline V gene encodes CDR1 LGHNT and CDR2 FRNRAP. The CDR3 spans 15 residues. With 2 bases removed from V and 5 bases from J, the gap between germline ends came to 13 bases. Looking up the rest from reference TRBV12-5 and TRBJ1-5 gives the full variable domain: DARVTQTPRHKVTEMGQEVTMRCQPILGHNTVFWYRQTMMQGLELLAYFRNRAPLDDSGMPKDRFSAEMPDATLATLKIQPSEPRDSAVYFCASGLSVGGHQPQHFGDGTRLSIL.

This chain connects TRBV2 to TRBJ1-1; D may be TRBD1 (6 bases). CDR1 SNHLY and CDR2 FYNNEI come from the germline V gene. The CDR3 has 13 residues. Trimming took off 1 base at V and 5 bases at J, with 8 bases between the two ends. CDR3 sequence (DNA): TGTGCCAGCAGTGAAGGGGGGCGGACTGAAGCTTTCTTT. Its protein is CASSEGGRTEAFF.

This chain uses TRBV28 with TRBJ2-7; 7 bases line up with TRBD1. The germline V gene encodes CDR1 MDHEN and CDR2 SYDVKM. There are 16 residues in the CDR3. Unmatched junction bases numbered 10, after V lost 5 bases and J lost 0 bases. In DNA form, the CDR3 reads TGTGCCAGCAGTACAACCAGACAGGGCCCCTCCTACGAGCAGTACTTC. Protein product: CASSTTRQGPSYEQYF.

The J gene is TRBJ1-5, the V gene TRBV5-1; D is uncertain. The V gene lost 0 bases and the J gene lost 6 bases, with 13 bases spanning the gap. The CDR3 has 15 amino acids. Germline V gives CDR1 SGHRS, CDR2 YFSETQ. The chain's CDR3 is CASSLEPGGVQPQHF. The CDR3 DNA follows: TGCGCCAGCAGCTTGGAACCAGGCGGGGTTCAGCCCCAGCATTTT.

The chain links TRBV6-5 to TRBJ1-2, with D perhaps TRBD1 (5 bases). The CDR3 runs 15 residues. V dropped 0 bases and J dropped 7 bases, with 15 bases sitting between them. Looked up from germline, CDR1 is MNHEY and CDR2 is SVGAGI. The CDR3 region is CASSYSPREIGGYTF. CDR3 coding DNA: TGTGCCAGCAGTTACTCCCCCAGGGAAATTGGTGGCTACACCTTC.

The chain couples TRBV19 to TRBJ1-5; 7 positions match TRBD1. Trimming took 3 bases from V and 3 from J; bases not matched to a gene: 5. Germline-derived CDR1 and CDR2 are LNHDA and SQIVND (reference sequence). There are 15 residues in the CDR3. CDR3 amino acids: CASSIVDRANQPQHF. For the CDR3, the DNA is TGTGCCAGTAGTATCGTAGACAGGGCCAATCAGCCCCAGCATTTT. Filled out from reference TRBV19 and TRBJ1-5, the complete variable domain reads DGGITQSPKYLFRKEGQNVTLSCEQNLNHDAMYWYRQDPGQGLRLIYYSQIVNDFQKGDIAEGYSVSREKKESFPLTVTSAQKNPTAFYLCASSIVDRANQPQHFGDGTRLSIL.

The CDR3 DNA sequence: TGTGCCAGCAGTGGCGCGGGGGCTCGGGAGGCTTTCTTT. It is translated as CASSGAGAREAFF. This rearrangement joins TRBV2 to TRBJ1-1, with TRBD1 as a possible D gene (6 bases). Per germline, CDR1 SNHLY and CDR2 FYNNEI. The V and J ends lost 4 bases and 11 bases respectively, with 17 bases between them. The CDR3 consists of 13 residues.

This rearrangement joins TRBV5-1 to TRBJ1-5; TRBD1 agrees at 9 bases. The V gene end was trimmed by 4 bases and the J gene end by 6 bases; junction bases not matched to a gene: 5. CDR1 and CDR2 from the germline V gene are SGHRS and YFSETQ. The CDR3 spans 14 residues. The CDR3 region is CASSEGTGSQPQHF. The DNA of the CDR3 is TGCGCCAGCAGCGAGGGGACAGGGAGTCAGCCCCAGCATTTT.

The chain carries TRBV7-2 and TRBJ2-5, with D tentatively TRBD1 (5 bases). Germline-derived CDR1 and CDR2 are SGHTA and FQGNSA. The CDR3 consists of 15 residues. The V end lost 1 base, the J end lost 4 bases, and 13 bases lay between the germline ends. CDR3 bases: TGTGCCAGCAGCTTAGTAGCAGGGCCCCGAGAGACCCAGTACTTC. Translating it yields CASSLVAGPRETQYF.

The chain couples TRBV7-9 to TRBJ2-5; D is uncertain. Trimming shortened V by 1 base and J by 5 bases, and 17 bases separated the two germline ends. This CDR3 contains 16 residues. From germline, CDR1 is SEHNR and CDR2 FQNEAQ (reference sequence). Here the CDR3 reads CASSLEGYGYTETQYF. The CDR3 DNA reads TGTGCCAGCAGCTTAGAAGGTTACGGATACACGGAGACCCAGTACTTC. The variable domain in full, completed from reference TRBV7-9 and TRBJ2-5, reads DTGVSQNPRHKITKRGQNVTFRCDPISEHNRLYWYRQTLGQGPEFLTYFQNEAQLEKSRLLSDRFSAERPKGSFSTLEIQRTEQGDSAMYLCASSLEGYGYTETQYFGPGTRLLVL.

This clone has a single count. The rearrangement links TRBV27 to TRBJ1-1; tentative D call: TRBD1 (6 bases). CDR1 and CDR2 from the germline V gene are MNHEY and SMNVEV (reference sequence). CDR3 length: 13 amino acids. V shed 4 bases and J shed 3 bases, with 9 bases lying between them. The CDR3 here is CASSSSGDTEAFF. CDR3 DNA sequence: TGTGCCAGCAGTTCCTCAGGGGACACTGAAGCTTTCTTT.

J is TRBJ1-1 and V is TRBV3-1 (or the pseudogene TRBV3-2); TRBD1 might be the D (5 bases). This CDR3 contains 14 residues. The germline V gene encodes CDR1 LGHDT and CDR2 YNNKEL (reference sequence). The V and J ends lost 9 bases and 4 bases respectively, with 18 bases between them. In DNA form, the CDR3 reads TGTGCCAGTATAGGCCCCCGAGGGGTCACTGAAGCTTTCTTT. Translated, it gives CASIGPRGVTEAFF.